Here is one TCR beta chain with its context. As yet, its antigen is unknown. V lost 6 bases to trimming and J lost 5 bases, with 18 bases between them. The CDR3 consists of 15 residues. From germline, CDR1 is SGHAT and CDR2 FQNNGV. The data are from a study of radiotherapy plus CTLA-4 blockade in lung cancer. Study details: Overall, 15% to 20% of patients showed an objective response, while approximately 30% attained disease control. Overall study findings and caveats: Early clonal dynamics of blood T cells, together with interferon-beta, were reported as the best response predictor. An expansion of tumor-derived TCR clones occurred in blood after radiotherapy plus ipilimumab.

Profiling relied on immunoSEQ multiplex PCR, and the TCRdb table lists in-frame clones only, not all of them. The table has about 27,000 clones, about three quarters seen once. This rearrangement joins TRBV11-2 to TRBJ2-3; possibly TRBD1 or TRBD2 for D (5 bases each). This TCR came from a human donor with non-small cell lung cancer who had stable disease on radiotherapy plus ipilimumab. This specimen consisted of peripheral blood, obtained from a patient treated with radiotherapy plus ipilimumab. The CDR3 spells CASSPLSGTGDTQYF. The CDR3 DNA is TGTGCCAGCAGTCCACTCTCCGGGACCGGAGATACGCAGTATTTT.